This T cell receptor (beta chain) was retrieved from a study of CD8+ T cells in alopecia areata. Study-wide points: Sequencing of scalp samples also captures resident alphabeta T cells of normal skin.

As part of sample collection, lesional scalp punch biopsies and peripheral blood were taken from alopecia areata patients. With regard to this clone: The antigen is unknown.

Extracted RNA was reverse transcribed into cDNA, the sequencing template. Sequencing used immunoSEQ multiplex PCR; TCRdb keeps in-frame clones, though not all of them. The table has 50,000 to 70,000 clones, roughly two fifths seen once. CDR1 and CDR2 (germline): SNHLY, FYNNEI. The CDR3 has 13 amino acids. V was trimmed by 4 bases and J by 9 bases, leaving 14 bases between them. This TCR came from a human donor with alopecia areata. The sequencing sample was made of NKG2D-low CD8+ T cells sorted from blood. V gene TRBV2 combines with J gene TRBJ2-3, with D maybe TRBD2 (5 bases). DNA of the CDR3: TGTGCCAGCAGTGGGCCCGGGGAGCTGACGCAGTATTTT. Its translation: CASSGPGELTQYF.